These T cell receptor beta chains were read from a single sample in a study of T-cell reconstitution after alpha-beta-depleted transplantation in children. TCRdb reprocessed the PCR reads with MiXCR, giving one entry per CDR3 protein. The sample has about 500,000 distinct CDR3 sequences; around a third are singletons. The starting material was PBMCs from the stem cell graft donor, obtained from the stem cell graft. These receptors originate from a human donor who donated a stem cell graft to a child with aplastic anemia. The CDR3 runs from the conserved cysteine through the conserved F or W. D genes are given only for firm matches. The size field is filled for only some rows; it gives once, few, many or a size class.

TRBV12-3/TRBV12-4	TRBD1	NA	TRBJ1-6	CASSPATGDVGSPLHF	TGTGCCAGCAGTCCGGCGACAGGGGATGTCGGTTCACCCCTCCACTTT
TRBV29-1	TRBD1	NA	TRBJ1-2	CSDRGRDYGYTF	TGCAGTGACAGGGGTAGGGACTATGGCTACACCTTC
TRBV18	NA	NA	TRBJ2-2	CASSPPWAGNTGELFF	TGTGCCAGCTCACCACCGTGGGCCGGGAACACCGGGGAGCTGTTTTTT
TRBV5-1	TRBD1	NA	TRBJ1-2	CASSLEGQGTGGYTF	TGCGCCAGCAGCTTGGAAGGACAGGGAACGGGAGGCTACACCTTC
TRBV6-4	NA	NA	TRBJ1-1	CASSATMNTEAFF	TGTGCCAGCAGTGCCACAATGAACACTGAAGCTTTCTTT
TRBV18	NA	few	TRBJ1-1	CASSLSIRDLNTEAFF	TGTGCCAGCTCCCTTTCCATCCGGGATCTGAACACTGAAGCTTTCTTT
TRBV9	TRBD2	few	TRBJ2-3	CASSAPTSGSVSTQYF	TGTGCCAGCAGCGCCCCGACTAGCGGGAGTGTTAGTACGCAGTATTTT
TRBV9	TRBD2	NA	TRBJ2-1	CASSADLAGGGRRNEQFF	TGTGCCAGCAGCGCAGACCTAGCGGGAGGCGGTAGGAGGAATGAGCAGTTCTTC
TRBV4-3	NA	NA	TRBJ2-1	CASSQDDLPTTYNEQFF	TGCGCCAGCAGCCAAGATGATCTCCCGACGACCTACAATGAGCAGTTCTTC
TRBV7-2	NA	NA	TRBJ1-5	CASSYHSNQPQHF	TGTGCCAGCAGCTACCACAGCAATCAGCCCCAGCATTTT
TRBV29-1	NA	few	TRBJ1-1	CSAALGGAEAFF	TGCAGCGCCGCCTTGGGAGGGGCTGAAGCTTTCTTT
TRBV30	TRBD2	NA	TRBJ2-1	CAWSVAAGSNEQFF	TGTGCCTGGAGTGTAGCAGCGGGGTCAAATGAGCAGTTCTTC
TRBV12-3/TRBV12-4	NA	NA	TRBJ1-2	CATSLTGGDGYTF	TGTGCCACGTCCCTGACCGGGGGAGATGGCTACACCTTC
TRBV20-1	TRBD1	NA	TRBJ2-1	CSARDTGQGNEQFF	TGCAGTGCTAGAGATACGGGACAGGGCAATGAGCAGTTCTTC
TRBV24-1	TRBD2	once	TRBJ2-1	CATSDSIAGGPQFF	TGTGCCACCAGTGATTCAATAGCGGGAGGGCCGCAGTTCTTC
TRBV29-1	NA	NA	TRBJ2-5	CSGPLAGKGTQYF	TGCAGCGGCCCACTAGCTGGGAAGGGTACCCAGTACTTC
TRBV5-4	NA	NA	TRBJ2-1	CASSNLTGVGYNEQFF	TGTGCCAGCAGCAATCTTACGGGGGTTGGGTACAATGAGCAGTTCTTC
TRBV25-1	TRBD2	NA	TRBJ2-3	CASSGDPGTSGRASTDTQYF	TGTGCCAGCAGTGGGGACCCCGGGACTAGCGGGAGAGCTAGCACAGATACGCAGTATTTT
TRBV12-3/TRBV12-4	TRBD2	few	TRBJ2-1	CASSALAGGPSGNEQFF	TGTGCCAGCAGTGCACTAGCGGGAGGGCCCTCGGGCAATGAGCAGTTCTTC
TRBV18	TRBD2	NA	TRBJ2-1	CASSSGTSPIRNEQFF	TGTGCCAGCTCAAGCGGGACTAGCCCTATTCGTAATGAGCAGTTCTTC
TRBV19	TRBD1	NA	TRBJ2-1	CASSGGTGVYNEQFF	TGTGCCAGTAGTGGGGGGACAGGGGTATACAATGAGCAGTTCTTC
TRBV7-8	NA	NA	TRBJ2-7	CASSLGGAGVYEQYF	TGTGCCAGCAGCTTAGGGGGCGCAGGCGTATACGAGCAGTACTTC
TRBV18	NA	few	TRBJ1-6	CASSPIKGALHF	TGTGCCAGCTCACCCATTAAGGGGGCCCTCCACTTT
TRBV20-1	TRBD2	NA	TRBJ2-3	CSANSGTLGNTQYF	TGCAGTGCAAATAGCGGGACCCTCGGAAATACGCAGTATTTT
TRBV27	TRBD1	few	TRBJ2-7	CASSLGQVDYEQYF	TGTGCCAGCAGTTTAGGACAGGTAGACTACGAGCAGTACTTC
TRBV7-9	TRBD1	NA	TRBJ2-2	CASSLATRGPPTGELFF	TGTGCCAGCAGCTTAGCTACAAGGGGGCCCCCCACCGGGGAGCTGTTTTTT
TRBV24-1	TRBD1	few	TRBJ2-1	CATSPAGTGVLTEQFF	TGTGCCACCAGTCCGGCCGGGACAGGGGTATTAACTGAGCAGTTCTTC
TRBV6-2/TRBV6-3	NA	NA	TRBJ2-1	CASSSKGSYNEQFF	TGTGCCAGCAGCTCCAAGGGTTCCTACAATGAGCAGTTCTTC
TRBV20-1	NA	few	TRBJ1-1	CSALLSWGAFF	TGCAGTGCACTCTTATCATGGGGAGCTTTCTTT
TRBV19	NA	NA	TRBJ2-2	CASSIMVGPGELFF	TGTGCCAGTAGTATTATGGTGGGGCCCGGGGAGCTGTTTTTT
TRBV7-2	NA	NA	TRBJ1-4	CASSSIGGGEKLFF	TGTGCCAGCAGCTCGATTGGGGGGGGGGAAAAACTGTTTTTT
TRBV7-2	NA	NA	TRBJ2-4	CASSLARQGGSLNIQYF	TGTGCCAGCAGCTTAGCGCGACAGGGAGGTTCGTTAAACATTCAGTACTTC
TRBV30	NA	few	TRBJ1-5	CAWSFLPNQPQHF	TGTGCCTGGAGTTTCCTCCCTAATCAGCCCCAGCATTTT
TRBV27	TRBD1	few	TRBJ2-1	CASSSWTGTEQFF	TGTGCCAGCAGTTCCTGGACAGGGACTGAGCAGTTCTTC
TRBV5-1	NA	few	TRBJ2-3	CASAMGPTYTDTQYF	TGCGCCAGCGCAATGGGACCTACATACACAGATACGCAGTATTTT
TRBV29-1	NA	few	TRBJ1-4	CSVTKTGLLAEKLFF	TGCAGCGTCACTAAAACGGGTCTATTAGCGGAAAAACTGTTTTTT
TRBV20-1	NA	few	TRBJ1-1	CSANRDPFFSFF	TGCAGTGCTAACAGGGATCCCTTCTTTTCTTTCTTT
TRBV5-8	NA	NA	TRBJ2-1	CASTPGPSYNEQFF	TGTGCCAGCACCCCCGGTCCCTCCTACAATGAGCAGTTCTTC
TRBV6-5	NA	NA	TRBJ1-1	CASSYERETEAFF	TGTGCCAGCAGTTACGAAAGGGAGACTGAAGCTTTCTTT
TRBV12-3/TRBV12-4	NA	NA	TRBJ1-5	CASSRTEGNQPQHF	TGTGCCAGCAGCCGGACAGAGGGCAATCAGCCCCAGCATTTT
TRBV12-3/TRBV12-4	TRBD2	NA	TRBJ2-1	CASGSGSYSNEQFF	TGTGCCAGCGGTAGCGGGAGTTACAGCAATGAGCAGTTCTTC
TRBV12-3/TRBV12-4	TRBD2	NA	TRBJ2-1	CASSSSIAGGYNEQFF	TGTGCCAGCAGTTCGTCCATAGCGGGAGGTTACAATGAGCAGTTCTTC
TRBV12-3/TRBV12-4	TRBD1	few	TRBJ1-1	CASSWRTGGTEAFF	TGTGCCAGCAGTTGGAGGACAGGCGGAACTGAAGCTTTCTTT
TRBV29-1	NA	NA	TRBJ1-4	CSFWEEKLFF	TGCAGCTTCTGGGAGGAAAAACTGTTTTTT
TRBV5-4	TRBD2	NA	TRBJ2-3	CASSPGAGAPTDTQYF	TGTGCCAGCAGCCCTGGAGCGGGAGCCCCAACAGATACGCAGTATTTT
TRBV9	NA	few	TRBJ2-1	CASSVGIAGGDNEQFF	TGTGCCAGCAGCGTAGGTATTGCAGGAGGGGACAATGAGCAGTTCTTC
TRBV7-2	NA	many	TRBJ1-5	CASSFGGNQPQHF	TGTGCCAGCAGCTTCGGGGGAAATCAGCCCCAGCATTTT
TRBV7-9	NA	NA	TRBJ2-3	CASSPWDSGGADTQYF	TGTGCCAGCAGCCCCTGGGACTCTGGCGGGGCAGATACGCAGTATTTT
TRBV20-1	NA	NA	TRBJ1-2	CSARDILGAYGYTF	TGCAGTGCTAGAGATATTCTAGGGGCCTATGGCTACACCTTC
TRBV12-3/TRBV12-4	NA	few	TRBJ2-1	CASSTAGREQFF	TGTGCCAGCAGTACTGCAGGGAGAGAGCAGTTCTTC
TRBV10-3	TRBD1	NA	TRBJ1-2	CAISEPQGGYGYTF	TGTGCCATCAGTGAGCCCCAGGGGGGCTATGGCTACACCTTC
TRBV6-2/TRBV6-3	NA	once	TRBJ2-3	CASSSRGLDTQYF	TGTGCCAGCAGCTCACGAGGTTTGGATACGCAGTATTTT
TRBV5-1	TRBD2	few	TRBJ2-1	CASSLAGTSQPGEQFF	TGCGCCAGCAGCTTGGCTGGGACTAGCCAGCCAGGTGAGCAGTTCTTC
TRBV28	NA	NA	TRBJ1-2	CASSSGRGGFYGYTF	TGTGCCAGCAGTTCGGGCAGGGGCGGGTTCTATGGCTACACCTTC
TRBV6-1	TRBD1	many	TRBJ1-1	CASSAGGWRTEAFF	TGTGCCAGCAGTGCAGGGGGCTGGAGGACTGAAGCTTTCTTT
TRBV4-3	NA	NA	TRBJ1-1	CASSQEGAMNTEAFF	TGCGCCAGCAGCCAAGAAGGAGCTATGAACACTGAAGCTTTCTTT